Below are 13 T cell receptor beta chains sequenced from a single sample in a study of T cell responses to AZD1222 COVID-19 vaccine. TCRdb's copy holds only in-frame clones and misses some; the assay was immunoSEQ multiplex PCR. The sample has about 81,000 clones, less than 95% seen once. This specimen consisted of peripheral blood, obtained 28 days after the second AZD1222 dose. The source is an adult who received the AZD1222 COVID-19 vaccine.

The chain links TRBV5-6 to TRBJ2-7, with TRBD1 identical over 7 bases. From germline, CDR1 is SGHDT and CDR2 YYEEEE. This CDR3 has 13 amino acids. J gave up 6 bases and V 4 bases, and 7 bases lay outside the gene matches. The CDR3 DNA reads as TGTGCCAGCAGCCAAGACAGGGCGCTCGAGCAGTACTTC. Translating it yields CASSQDRALEQYF.

CDR3: CASSEGTGVNYGYTF. In DNA, the CDR3 is TGTGCCAGCAGTGAAGGGACAGGGGTTAACTATGGCTACACCTTC. The chain links TRBV2 to TRBJ1-2, with 9 bases that match TRBD1. Germline lookup yields CDR1 SNHLY and CDR2 FYNNEI. The CDR3 totals 15 residues. The trim removed 1 base at V and 1 base at J, leaving 1 base unmatched.

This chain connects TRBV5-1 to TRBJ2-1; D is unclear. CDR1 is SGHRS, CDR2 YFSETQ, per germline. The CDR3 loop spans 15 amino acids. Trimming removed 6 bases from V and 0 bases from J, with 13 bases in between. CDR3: CASTFRWSSYNEQFF. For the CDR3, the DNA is TGCGCCAGCACCTTCCGGTGGAGCTCCTACAATGAGCAGTTCTTC.

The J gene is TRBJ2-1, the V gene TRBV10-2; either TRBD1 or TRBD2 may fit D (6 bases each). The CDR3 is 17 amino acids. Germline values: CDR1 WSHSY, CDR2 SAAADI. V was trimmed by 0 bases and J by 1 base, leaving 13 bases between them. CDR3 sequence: CASSESGGPLSYNEQFF. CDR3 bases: TGCGCCAGCAGTGAGTCGGGGGGCCCTCTATCCTACAATGAGCAGTTCTTC.

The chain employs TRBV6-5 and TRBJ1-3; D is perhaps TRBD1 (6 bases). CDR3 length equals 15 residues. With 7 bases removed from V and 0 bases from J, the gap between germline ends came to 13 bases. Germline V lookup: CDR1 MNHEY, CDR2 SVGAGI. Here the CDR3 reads CASTYRVGSGNTIYF. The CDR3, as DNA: TGTGCCAGCACCTACAGGGTTGGCTCTGGAAACACCATATATTTT.

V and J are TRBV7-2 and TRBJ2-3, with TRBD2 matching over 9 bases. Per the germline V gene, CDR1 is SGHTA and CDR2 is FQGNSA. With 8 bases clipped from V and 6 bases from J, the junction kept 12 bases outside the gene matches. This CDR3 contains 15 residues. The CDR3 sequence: CASQDWAGGLDTQYF. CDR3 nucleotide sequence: TGTGCCAGCCAAGACTGGGCGGGAGGGCTGGATACGCAGTATTTT.

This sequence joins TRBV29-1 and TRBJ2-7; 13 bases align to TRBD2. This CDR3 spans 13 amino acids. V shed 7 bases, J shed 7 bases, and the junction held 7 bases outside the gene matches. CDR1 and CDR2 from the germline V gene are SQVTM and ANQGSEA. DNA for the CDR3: TGCAGCGGACGGACTAGCGGGAGAGGGGAGCAGTACTTC. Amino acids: CSGRTSGRGEQYF.

CDR3 residues: CASSFSGRAWNTGELFF. Here the CDR3 DNA reads TGTGCCAGCAGCTTTAGCGGGAGGGCCTGGAACACCGGGGAGCTGTTTTTT. The rearrangement joins TRBV5-4 to TRBJ2-2; the match to TRBD2 covers 11 bases. The CDR3 has 17 residues. V trimming: 2 bases; J trimming: 1 base; junction bases outside the gene matches: 4. Germline CDR1 and CDR2: SGHNT and YYREEE (reference sequence).

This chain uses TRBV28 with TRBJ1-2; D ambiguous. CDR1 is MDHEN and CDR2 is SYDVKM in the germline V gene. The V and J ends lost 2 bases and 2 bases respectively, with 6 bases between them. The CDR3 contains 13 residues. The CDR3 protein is CASSLMRNYGYTF. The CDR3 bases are TGTGCCAGCAGTTTAATGAGGAACTATGGCTACACCTTC.

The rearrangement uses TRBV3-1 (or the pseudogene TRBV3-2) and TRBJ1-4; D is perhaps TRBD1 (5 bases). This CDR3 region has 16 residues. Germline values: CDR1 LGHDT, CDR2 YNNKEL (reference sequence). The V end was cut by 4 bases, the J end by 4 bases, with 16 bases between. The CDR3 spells CASSLKIRVHNEKLFF. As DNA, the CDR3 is TGTGCCAGCAGCCTCAAGATCAGGGTACATAATGAAAAACTGTTTTTT.

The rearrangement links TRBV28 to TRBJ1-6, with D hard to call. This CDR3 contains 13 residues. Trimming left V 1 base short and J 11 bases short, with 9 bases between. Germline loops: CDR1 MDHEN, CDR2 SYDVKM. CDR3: CASSLSQETPLHF. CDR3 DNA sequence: TGTGCCAGCAGTTTATCCCAGGAGACACCCCTCCACTTT.

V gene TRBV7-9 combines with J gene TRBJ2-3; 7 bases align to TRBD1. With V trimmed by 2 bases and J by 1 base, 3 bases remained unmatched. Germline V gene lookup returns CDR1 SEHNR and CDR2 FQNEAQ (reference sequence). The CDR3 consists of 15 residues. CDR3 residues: CASSLRQGGTDTQYF. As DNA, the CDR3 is TGTGCCAGCAGCTTAAGGCAGGGGGGCACAGATACGCAGTATTTT.

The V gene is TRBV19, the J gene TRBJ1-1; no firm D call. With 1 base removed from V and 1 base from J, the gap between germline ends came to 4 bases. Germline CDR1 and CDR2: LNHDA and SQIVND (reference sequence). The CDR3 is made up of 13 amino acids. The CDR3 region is CASSIAPNTEAFF. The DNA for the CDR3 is TGTGCCAGTAGTATAGCCCCGAACACTGAAGCTTTCTTT.